This TCR beta chain was documented in a study of patients and donors after allogeneic stem cell transplantation. Remarks on this clonotype: This may come from a read error, since a much larger clone is one base off.

TCRdb re-called the RT-PCR reads with MiXCR, one entry per CDR3 protein. Counted here are about a million distinct CDR3 sequences, about a sixth occurring once; the ten biggest clones make up roughly 6.4%. The CDR3 has 15 residues. The germline gives CDR1 SGHRS, CDR2 YFSETQ. V is TRBV5-1 and J is TRBJ2-1; 13 positions match TRBD2. This receptor was taken from a human donor who was either an allogeneic HSCT recipient or a stem cell or donor lymphocyte infusion donor (not recorded which). It is not recorded whose cells these are; they may come from a transplant donor. The sequencing sample was made of blood, either unsorted or a sorted T cell fraction (not recorded which). The CDR3 sequence is CASSLSGTSGNEQLF. DNA of the CDR3: TGCGCCAGCAGCTTGTCGGGGACTAGCGGGAATGAGCAGTTGTTC.